Described below is a single TCR beta chain sequence and its context. The source of the sample is a study of blood T cells in healthy people across ages. Every sample yielded at least 6.5 million isolated PBMCs. For the second PCR, which ran for about 6 to 11 cycles, a sample-barcoded 5' primer and a J-beta primer mix were used. TCRdb re-called the 5' RACE reads with MiXCR, one entry per CDR3 protein. The data contain hundreds of thousands of distinct CDR3 sequences, around 45% of them singletons. CDR1 and CDR2 from the germline V gene are LGHDT and YNNKEL (reference sequence). The trim removed 6 bases at V and 9 bases at J, leaving 8 bases unmatched. The CDR3 extends over 13 amino acids.

This receptor was taken from a woman aged 60-75 years in good health. The source material was blood. The chain employs TRBV3-1 and TRBJ2-4; 7 nucleotides line up with TRBD1. This CDR3 reads CASSPTGLGIQYF. As DNA, the CDR3 is TGTGCCAGCAGTCCGACAGGGTTGGGCATTCAGTACTTC.